These 13 T cell receptor beta chains were all obtained from the same sample, sequenced in a study of shared clonotypes between healthy human individuals. Assay: immunoSEQ multiplex PCR; the TCRdb copy retains only in-frame clones and omits some. This table has approximately 2,200,000 clones, about 92% appearing once. Naive CD8 cells were CD45RO-negative, positively selected for CCR7, excluding terminally differentiated effector memory CD45RA+ cells. Sequencing was done on a sample of naive CD8+ T cells from PBMCs. Source of these receptors: a man in his late teens or twenties in good health. Some clones in this sample may be carry-over from other donors' samples.

This chain connects TRBV29-1 to TRBJ2-2; D is unresolved. Trimming stripped 4 bases from V and 2 bases from J, with 8 bases between. The germline CDR1 and CDR2 sequences are SQVTM and ANQGSEA. The CDR3 loop spans 13 amino acids. The CDR3 DNA follows: TGCAGCGTTGTGGCGAGAAACACCGGGGAGCTGTTTTTT. Residues: CSVVARNTGELFF.

This clone occurred once. The chain links TRBV2 to TRBJ1-2; no definite D call. Germline V gene data show CDR1 as SNHLY and CDR2 as FYNNEI. Trimming took off 4 bases at V and 3 bases at J, with 9 bases between the two ends. The CDR3 is 13 amino acids. CDR3: CASSGREDYGYTF. The CDR3 DNA is TGTGCCAGCAGTGGGAGGGAAGACTATGGCTACACCTTC.

The chain combines TRBV4-1 with TRBJ2-3; D unclear. The germline V and J ends were trimmed by 2 bases and 7 bases, with 10 bases remaining between them. CDR1 is MGHRA, CDR2 YSYEKL, per germline. The CDR3 length is 13 residues. The CDR3 coding sequence is TGCGCCAGCAGCCAACATAATATCTATACGCAGTATTTT. This sequence encodes CASSQHNIYTQYF.

V gene TRBV6-1 combines with J gene TRBJ2-7; D is perhaps TRBD1 (6 bases). This CDR3 comprises 15 residues. Per the germline V gene, CDR1 is MNHNS and CDR2 is SASEGT. V lost 6 bases and J 3 bases, leaving 18 bases between the germline ends. CDR3 residues: CASRTRGGGSYEQYF. Written as DNA, the CDR3 is TGTGCCAGCAGAACCAGGGGCGGAGGCAGCTACGAGCAGTACTTC.

The rearrangement joins TRBV13 to TRBJ2-7; a possible D gene is TRBD2 (5 bases). The germline V gene has CDR1 PRHDT and CDR2 FYEKMQ (reference sequence). The CDR3 has 12 residues. Trimming took 5 bases from V and 9 from J, leaving 14 bases between them. The CDR3 reads CASSPFLEGQYF. The CDR3 nucleotides read TGTGCCAGCAGCCCCTTCCTAGAGGGGCAGTACTTC.

This chain uses TRBV11-2 with TRBJ1-1; D ambiguous. CDR1 and CDR2 (germline): SGHAT, FQNNGV. The V and J ends lost 6 bases and 5 bases respectively, with 22 bases between them. There are 16 residues in the CDR3. CDR3 in amino acids: CASSPSLLPQSTEAFF. The CDR3 nucleotides read TGTGCCAGCAGTCCTTCTCTTCTTCCCCAGAGTACTGAAGCTTTCTTT.

The table lists this clone with a count of one. The V gene is TRBV7-7, the J gene TRBJ1-4; D gene unclear. In germline, CDR1 is SSHAT, CDR2 FNYEAQ (reference sequence). CDR3 length: 16 amino acids. V lost 5 bases to trimming and J lost 8 bases, with 21 bases between them. The CDR3 DNA is TGTGCCAGCAGCCCGCCTGGATGGCACCGTTGGGAAAAACTGTTTTTT. Its protein product is CASSPPGWHRWEKLFF.

The rearrangement links TRBV27 to TRBJ2-7, with 14 bases aligning to TRBD2. Germline trimming cut 5 bases from V and 5 bases from J; bases unmatched to any gene: 20. This CDR3 region has 20 residues. Germline CDR1 reads MNHEY; CDR2 reads SMNVEV (reference sequence). CDR3 nucleotide sequence: TGTGCCAGCAGTATCGGACTAGCGGGAGGTGTTGGGGGGTGTGTCCACGAGCAGTACTTC. Translated: CASSIGLAGGVGGCVHEQYF.

This clone appeared a single time. The rearrangement links TRBV11-2 to TRBJ2-7; D unclear. Germline CDR1 is SGHAT and CDR2 is FQNNGV. The CDR3 runs 15 residues. Trimming took off 1 base at V and 1 base at J, with 11 bases between the two ends. CDR3 bases: TGTGCCAGCAGCTTAGCCCCGGACGGATCCTACGAGCAGTACTTC. This gives the protein CASSLAPDGSYEQYF. Together with reference TRBV11-2 and TRBJ2-7, the CDR3 gives the full variable domain: EAGVAQSPRYKIIEKRQSVAFWCNPISGHATLYWYQQILGQGPKLLIQFQNNGVVDDSQLPKDRFSAERLKGVDSTLKIQPAKLEDSAVYLCASSLAPDGSYEQYFGPGTRLTVT.

As for this clone: Distinct nucleotide sequences in the sample also encode this CDR3. This chain connects TRBV7-9 to TRBJ2-5; D call uncertain. The germline gives CDR1 SEHNR, CDR2 FQNEAQ (reference sequence). This CDR3 is 13 amino acids long. Trimming removed 3 bases at V and 2 bases at J, with 7 bases between. CDR3 DNA sequence: TGTGCCAGCAGCTTGGGCAGACAAGAGACCCAGTACTTC. It encodes CASSLGRQETQYF.

CDR3 coding DNA: TGTGCCAGCACCCCCGCCCCGGGCACTGAAGCTTTCTTT. Residues: CASTPAPGTEAFF. J is TRBJ1-1 and V is TRBV27; D remains unclear. The CDR3 is 13 amino acids. Germline V gives CDR1 MNHEY, CDR2 SMNVEV (reference sequence). V lost 7 bases and J 4 bases, leaving 13 bases between the germline ends.

J is TRBJ2-5 and V is TRBV29-1, with D possibly being TRBD1 or TRBD2 (5 bases each). The end of the DNA aligns better with TRBJ2-7, so the J call may be wrong. Germline CDR1 SQVTM, CDR2 ANQGSEA. CDR3 length: 14 residues. The CDR3 spells CSVAEVGGAYEQYF. DNA for the CDR3: TGCAGCGTCGCTGAGGTTGGGGGAGCCTACGAGCAGTACTTC.

This clone was observed a single time. The CDR3 loop reads CASSETSPRSYNEQFF. Here the CDR3 DNA reads TGCGCCAGCAGTGAGACGTCACCCCGCTCCTACAATGAGCAGTTCTTC. The chain carries TRBV10-2 and TRBJ2-1; D ambiguous. Trimming shortened V by 2 bases and J by 0 bases, and 11 bases separated the two germline ends. The CDR3 consists of 16 residues. Germline V gene sequence: CDR1 WSHSY, CDR2 SAAADI.